These T cell receptor beta chains were read from a single sample in a study of shared clonotypes between healthy human individuals. Here immunoSEQ multiplex PCR was the method, and the copy in TCRdb shows in-frame clones only, minus some. The sample has some 2.1 million clones, around 95% seen once; the top ten hold around 1.8%. Sequencing was performed on naive CD8+ T cells from PBMCs. The receptors come from a young man in good health. Some clones in this sample may be carry-over from other donors' samples. Both conserved end residues are part of each CDR3. The D gene is left open where the match is weak.

TRBV5-6	NA	TRBJ2-1	TGTGCCAGCGGCCGGGACATTTACAATGAGCAGTTCTTC	CASGRDIYNEQFF
TRBV7-9	NA	TRBJ2-1	TGTGCCAGCAGCCCTCAGGGGAACAATGAGCAGTTCTTC	CASSPQGNNEQFF
TRBV7-9	TRBD1	TRBJ2-1	TGTGCCAGCAGCTTGACAGGGGGGCATGAGCAGTTCTTC	CASSLTGGHEQFF
TRBV7-3	TRBD1	TRBJ2-3	TGTGCCAGCAGCCCCGACGGACAGGGGGCCTCAGATACGCAGTATTTT	CASSPDGQGASDTQYF
TRBV7-9	NA	TRBJ2-5	TGTGCCAGCAGCTTCCCCGGTCCAGAGACCCAGTACTTC	CASSFPGPETQYF
TRBV13	TRBD1	TRBJ1-3	TGTGCCAGCAGCTTAGTCGGGGACACAGGGGGCTGGAGAAACACCATATATTTT	CASSLVGDTGGWRNTIYF
TRBV7-6	NA	TRBJ2-1	TGTGCCAGCAGCCCGGGACGGAGCTCCTACAATGAGCAGTTCTTC	CASSPGRSSYNEQFF
TRBV6-5	TRBD1	TRBJ1-1	TGTGCCAGCAGTTCCGGACAGGGTCCGAACACTGAAGCTTTCTTT	CASSSGQGPNTEAFF
TRBV7-9	NA	TRBJ1-1	TGTGCCAGCAGCTCCCTCGCGGGGGCAAGGAACACTGAAGCTTTCTTT	CASSSLAGARNTEAFF
TRBV7-9	TRBD1	TRBJ1-2	TGTGCCAGCAGAGGGACAGGGCTTCACTATGGCTACACCTTC	CASRGTGLHYGYTF
TRBV11-2	NA	TRBJ1-1	TGTGCCAGCAGCCTGTTTTCCGCAGGGCTGGACACTGAAGCTTTCTTT	CASSLFSAGLDTEAFF
TRBV19	TRBD2	TRBJ2-1	TGTGCCAGTAGCCCACTAGCGGGAGTCTACAATGAGCAGTTCTTC	CASSPLAGVYNEQFF
TRBV28	NA	TRBJ2-6	TGTGCCAGCATAGGGACGCAGAACTCTGGGGCCAACGTCCTGACTTTC	CASIGTQNSGANVLTF
TRBV28	TRBD1	TRBJ1-5	TGTGCCAGCACGCACCGGGACAGGGGACTATTGCAGCCCCAGCATTTT	CASTHRDRGLLQPQHF
TRBV6-6	NA	TRBJ2-4	TGTGCCAGCGAGTCGAAAAACATTCAGTACTTC	CASESKNIQYF
TRBV7-9	NA	TRBJ2-2	TGTGCCAGCAGCTCAGTTGTCGGGGAGCTGTTTTTT	CASSSVVGELFF
TRBV9	NA	TRBJ2-3	TGTGCCAGCAGCGTAGTTGTTAGTGGCACAGATACGCAGTATTTT	CASSVVVSGTDTQYF
TRBV7-2	TRBD2	TRBJ2-1	TGTGCCAGCAGCTTTCGACTAGCGGGAGTCGAGGGTGAGCAGTTCTTC	CASSFRLAGVEGEQFF
TRBV7-9	NA	TRBJ2-3	TGTGCCAGCAGCTCGAAACCCCAGGGTCCATACACAGATACGCAGTATTTT	CASSSKPQGPYTDTQYF
TRBV27	NA	TRBJ1-4	TGTGCCAGCAGTCCCGGTGGGGAAAAACTGTTTTTT	CASSPGGEKLFF
TRBV4-2	NA	TRBJ1-5	TGTGCCAGCAGCCAAGTGCCCGGGTATAGCAATCAGCCCCAGCATTTT	CASSQVPGYSNQPQHF
TRBV27	NA	TRBJ2-3	TGTGCCAGCACGGGGGTAGGGATCCCCACAGATACGCAGTATTTT	CASTGVGIPTDTQYF
TRBV29-1	TRBD1	TRBJ2-1	TGCAGCGTTGCAGGGGGACAGGGGTCAAGGCGCTCCTACAATGAGCAGTTCTTC	CSVAGGQGSRRSYNEQFF
TRBV11-2	TRBD1	TRBJ2-7	TGTGCCAGCAGCTTAGGAGGGGGACAGGATGAGCAGTACTTC	CASSLGGGQDEQYF